This TCR beta chain was sequenced for a study of OX40 agonist ivuxolimab in advanced cancers. Study-level information: Prior anti-PD-1, anti-PD-L1 or anti-CTLA-4 therapy was allowed; 40% to 50% had some.

General observations from the study: Among expanded peripheral T cells, antigen specificity went undetermined. On average, CD8+ T cells showed a greater number of expanded clones than CD4+.

Trimming pared 5 bases from V and 8 bases from J, leaving 8 bases between. CDR1 and CDR2 from the germline V gene are SGHAT and FQNNGV. The CDR3 totals 11 residues. Assay used: immunoSEQ multiplex PCR; TCRdb lists only in-frame clones, some missing. The top ten hold approximately 0.5% of the sample, which has about 79,000 clones, 92% seen once. Worth noting for this clone: Its antigen is unknown.

The source of this sequence is an adult with an advanced solid tumor such as melanoma, head and neck, liver or kidney cancer. The sequences come from CD4+ or CD8+ T cells sorted from blood, collected in a trial of the OX40 agonist ivuxolimab. The chain carries TRBV11-2 and TRBJ2-3, with D unclear. CDR3 region: CASSRAGTQYF. CDR3 in DNA: TGTGCCAGCAGCAGAGCCGGTACGCAGTATTTT.